The text below deals with one T cell receptor beta chain. Its antigen remains unidentified. These data originate in a study of graft-versus-host responses after intestinal transplantation. Overall study context: Uniformly, recipients were administered anti-thymocyte globulin induction with subsequent tacrolimus and steroids for approximately three years.

Germline values: CDR1 MDHEN, CDR2 SYDVKM. The CDR3 has 15 amino acids. After removal of 2 bases from V and 1 base from J, the junction contained 2 bases not matched to a gene. Generated by immunoSEQ multiplex PCR, the TCRdb table keeps only in-frame clones and is missing some. This table holds about 73,000 clones, roughly 89% found once. Findings and limits, study-wide: When patients had graft-donor T cell macrochimerism, their allografts held high graft-versus-host to host-versus-graft clonal ratios. Recipient bone marrow held GvH clones, some seen earlier in ileum or blood.

This material consisted of unstimulated CD8+ T cells sorted from spleen or lymph node cells, taken before transplant. The clonotype comes from a human donor who was the organ donor for an intestinal transplant. V is TRBV28 and J is TRBJ1-5, with TRBD1 matching 7 bases. This CDR3 is CASSLEGASNQPQHF. The CDR3, as DNA: TGTGCCAGCAGTTTAGAGGGGGCAAGCAATCAGCCCCAGCATTTT. Variable domain in full (rest from reference TRBV28 and TRBJ1-5): DVKVTQSSRYLVKRTGEKVFLECVQDMDHENMFWYRQDPGLGLRLIYFSYDVKMKEKGDIPEGYSVSREKKERFSLILESASTNQTSMYLCASSLEGASNQPQHFGDGTRLSIL.